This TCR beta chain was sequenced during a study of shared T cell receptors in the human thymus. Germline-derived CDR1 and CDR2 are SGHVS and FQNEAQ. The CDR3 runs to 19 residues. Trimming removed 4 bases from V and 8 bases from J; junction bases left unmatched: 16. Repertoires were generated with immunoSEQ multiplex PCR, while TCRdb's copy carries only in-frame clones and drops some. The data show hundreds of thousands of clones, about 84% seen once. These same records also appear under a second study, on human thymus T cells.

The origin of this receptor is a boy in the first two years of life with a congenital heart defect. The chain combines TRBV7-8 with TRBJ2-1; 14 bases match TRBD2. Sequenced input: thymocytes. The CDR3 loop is CASSSTRTSGRLKWDEQFF. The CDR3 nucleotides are TGTGCCAGCAGCTCTACAAGGACTAGCGGGAGGCTTAAGTGGGATGAGCAGTTCTTC.